This TCR beta chain was observed in a study of T cell changes during pregnancy in multiple sclerosis. Germline V gives CDR1 MDHEN, CDR2 SYDVKM. Trimming removed 3 bases from V and 5 bases from J; junction bases left unmatched: 13. The CDR3 spans 18 residues. Sequencing was performed with immunoSEQ multiplex PCR; in TCRdb, only in-frame clones are kept and a portion is missing. Of about 87,000 clones listed, 85% to 95% are singletons. The starting material was peripheral blood, obtained in the third trimester of pregnancy. The clonotype was recovered from a female donor in good health, enrolled as a control in a pregnancy study. The chain is built from TRBV28 and TRBJ1-2; TRBD1 aligns across 12 bases. As DNA, the CDR3 is TGTGCCAGCAGTTTTGGTGGGACAGGGGGCGCTCCTCGGTATGGCTACACCTTC. Amino acids: CASSFGGTGGAPRYGYTF.